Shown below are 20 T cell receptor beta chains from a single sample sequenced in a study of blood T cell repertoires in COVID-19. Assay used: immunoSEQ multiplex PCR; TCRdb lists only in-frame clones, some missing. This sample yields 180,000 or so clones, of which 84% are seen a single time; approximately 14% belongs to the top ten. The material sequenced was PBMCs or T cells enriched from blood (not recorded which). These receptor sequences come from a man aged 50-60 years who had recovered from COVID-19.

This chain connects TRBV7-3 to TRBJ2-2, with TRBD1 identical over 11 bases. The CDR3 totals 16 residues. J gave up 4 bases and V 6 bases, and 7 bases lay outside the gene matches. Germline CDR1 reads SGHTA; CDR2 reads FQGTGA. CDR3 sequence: CASSQTGTGGTGELFF. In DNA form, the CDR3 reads TGTGCCAGCAGTCAAACCGGGACAGGGGGCACCGGGGAGCTGTTTTTT.

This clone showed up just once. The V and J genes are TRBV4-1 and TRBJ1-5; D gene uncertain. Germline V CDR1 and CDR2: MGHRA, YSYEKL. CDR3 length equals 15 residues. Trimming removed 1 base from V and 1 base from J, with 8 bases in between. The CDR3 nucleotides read TGCGCCAGCAGCCAAGGCGGAACGAGCAATCAGCCCCAGCATTTT. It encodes CASSQGGTSNQPQHF.

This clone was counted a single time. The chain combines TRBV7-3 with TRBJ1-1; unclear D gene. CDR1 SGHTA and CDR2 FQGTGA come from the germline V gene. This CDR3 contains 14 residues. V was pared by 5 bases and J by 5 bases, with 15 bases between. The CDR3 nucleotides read TGTGCCAGCAGCCCCGACCTCTCGGGGACTGAAGCTTTCTTT. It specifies CASSPDLSGTEAFF.

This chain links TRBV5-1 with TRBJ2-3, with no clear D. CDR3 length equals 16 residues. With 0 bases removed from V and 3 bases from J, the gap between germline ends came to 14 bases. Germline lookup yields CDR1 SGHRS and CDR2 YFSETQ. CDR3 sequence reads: CASSLVGGIRTDTQYF. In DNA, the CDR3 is TGCGCCAGCAGCTTGGTCGGCGGAATAAGGACAGATACGCAGTATTTT.

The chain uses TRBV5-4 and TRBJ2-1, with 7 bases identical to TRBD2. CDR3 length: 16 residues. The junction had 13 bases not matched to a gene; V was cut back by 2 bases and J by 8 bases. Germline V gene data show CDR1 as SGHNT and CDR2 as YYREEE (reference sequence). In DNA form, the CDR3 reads TGTGCCAGCAGCTTAGGCGGGGGAATCTATAAGTATGAGCAGTTCTTC. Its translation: CASSLGGGIYKYEQFF.

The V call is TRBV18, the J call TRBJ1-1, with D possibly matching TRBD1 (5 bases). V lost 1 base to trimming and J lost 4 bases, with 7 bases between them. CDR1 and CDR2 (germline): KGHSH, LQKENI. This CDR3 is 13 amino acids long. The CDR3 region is CASSPRGGTEAFF. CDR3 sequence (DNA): TGTGCCAGCTCACCACGGGGGGGCACTGAAGCTTTCTTT.

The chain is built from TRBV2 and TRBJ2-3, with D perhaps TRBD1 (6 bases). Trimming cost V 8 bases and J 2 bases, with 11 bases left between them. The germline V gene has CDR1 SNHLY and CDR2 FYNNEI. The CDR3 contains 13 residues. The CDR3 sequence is CASQDSNTDTQYF. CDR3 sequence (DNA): TGTGCCAGCCAGGACAGTAACACAGATACGCAGTATTTT.

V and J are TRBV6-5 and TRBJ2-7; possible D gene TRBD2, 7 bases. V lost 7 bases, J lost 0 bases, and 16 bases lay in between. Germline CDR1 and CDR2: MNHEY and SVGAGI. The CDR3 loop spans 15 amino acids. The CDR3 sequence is CASKGGLTSSYEQYF. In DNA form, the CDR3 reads TGTGCCAGCAAGGGGGGGTTAACCAGCTCCTACGAGCAGTACTTC.

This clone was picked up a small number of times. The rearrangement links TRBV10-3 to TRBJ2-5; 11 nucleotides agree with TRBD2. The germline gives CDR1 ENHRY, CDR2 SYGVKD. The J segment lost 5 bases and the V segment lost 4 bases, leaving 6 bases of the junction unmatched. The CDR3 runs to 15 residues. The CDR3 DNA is TGTGCCATCAGTGTTAGCGGGGGGGCTGGGGAGACCCAGTACTTC. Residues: CAISVSGGAGETQYF.

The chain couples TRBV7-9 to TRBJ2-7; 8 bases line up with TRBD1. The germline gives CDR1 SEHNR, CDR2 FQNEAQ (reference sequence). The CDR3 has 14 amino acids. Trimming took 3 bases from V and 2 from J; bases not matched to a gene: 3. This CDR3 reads CASSFPGGPYEQYF. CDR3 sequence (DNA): TGTGCCAGCAGCTTCCCAGGGGGCCCCTACGAGCAGTACTTC.

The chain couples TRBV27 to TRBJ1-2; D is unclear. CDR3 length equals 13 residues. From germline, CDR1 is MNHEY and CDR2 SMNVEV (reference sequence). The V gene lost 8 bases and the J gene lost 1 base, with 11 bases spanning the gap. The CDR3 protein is CASGRMGNYGYTF. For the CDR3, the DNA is TGTGCCAGCGGGAGGATGGGTAACTATGGCTACACCTTC.

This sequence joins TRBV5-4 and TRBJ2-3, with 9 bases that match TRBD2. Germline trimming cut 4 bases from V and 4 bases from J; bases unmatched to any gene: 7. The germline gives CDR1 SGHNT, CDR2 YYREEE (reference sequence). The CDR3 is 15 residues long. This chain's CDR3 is CASSPGTSFADTQYF. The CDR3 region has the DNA TGTGCCAGCAGCCCCGGGACTAGCTTCGCAGATACGCAGTATTTT.

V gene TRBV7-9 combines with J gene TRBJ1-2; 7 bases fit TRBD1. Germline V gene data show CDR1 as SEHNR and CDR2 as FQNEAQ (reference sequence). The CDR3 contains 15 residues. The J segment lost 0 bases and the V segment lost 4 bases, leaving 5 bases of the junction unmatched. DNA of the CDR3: TGTGCCAGCAGCTCCGGACAGGCGACTAACTATGGCTACACCTTC. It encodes CASSSGQATNYGYTF.

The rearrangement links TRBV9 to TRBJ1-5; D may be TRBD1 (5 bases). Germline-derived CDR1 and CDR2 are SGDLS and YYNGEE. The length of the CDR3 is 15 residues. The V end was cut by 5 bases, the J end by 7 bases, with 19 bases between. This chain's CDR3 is CASSALDMVGQPQHF. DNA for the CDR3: TGTGCCAGCAGTGCACTGGACATGGTGGGGCAGCCCCAGCATTTT.

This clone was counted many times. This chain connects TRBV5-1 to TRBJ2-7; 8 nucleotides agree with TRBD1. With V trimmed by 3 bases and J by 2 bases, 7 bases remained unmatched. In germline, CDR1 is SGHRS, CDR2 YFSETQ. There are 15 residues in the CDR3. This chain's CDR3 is CASSSGTGGPYEQYF. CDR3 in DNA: TGCGCCAGCAGCTCAGGGACAGGTGGACCCTACGAGCAGTACTTC.

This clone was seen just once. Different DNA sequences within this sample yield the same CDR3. The CDR3 loop reads CASSFQFTEAFF. Written as DNA, the CDR3 is TGTGCCAGCAGTTTCCAGTTCACTGAAGCTTTCTTT. The chain recombines TRBV12-3 or TRBV12-4 with TRBJ1-1; no clear D. Trimming stripped 3 bases from V and 4 bases from J, with 6 bases between. This CDR3 has 12 residues.

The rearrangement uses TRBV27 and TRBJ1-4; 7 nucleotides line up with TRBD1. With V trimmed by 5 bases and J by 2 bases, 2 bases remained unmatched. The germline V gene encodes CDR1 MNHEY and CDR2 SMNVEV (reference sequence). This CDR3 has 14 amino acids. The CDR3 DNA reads TGTGCCAGCAGTACAGGGGTGACTAATGAAAAACTGTTTTTT. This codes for CASSTGVTNEKLFF.

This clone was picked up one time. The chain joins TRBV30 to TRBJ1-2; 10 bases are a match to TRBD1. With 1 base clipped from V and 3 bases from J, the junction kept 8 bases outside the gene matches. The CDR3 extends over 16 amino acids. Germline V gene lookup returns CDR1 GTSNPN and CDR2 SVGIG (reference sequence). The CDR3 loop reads CAWSETGGKAYYGYTF. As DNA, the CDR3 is TGTGCCTGGAGTGAGACAGGGGGCAAAGCATACTATGGCTACACCTTC.

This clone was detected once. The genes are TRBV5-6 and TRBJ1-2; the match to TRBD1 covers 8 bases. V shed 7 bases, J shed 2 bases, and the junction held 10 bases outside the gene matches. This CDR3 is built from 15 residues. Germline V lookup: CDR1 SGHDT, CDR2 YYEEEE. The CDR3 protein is CASGYRDRPNYGYTF. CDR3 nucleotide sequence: TGTGCCAGCGGATACCGGGACAGGCCGAACTATGGCTACACCTTC. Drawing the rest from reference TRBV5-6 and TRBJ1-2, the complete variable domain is DAGVTQSPTHLIKTRGQQVTLRCSPKSGHDTVSWYQQALGQGPQFIFQYYEEEERQRGNFPDRFSGHQFPNYSSELNVNALLLGDSALYLCASGYRDRPNYGYTFGSGTRLTVV.

CDR3 coding DNA: TGTGCCAGCAGCTTGGGAAATGGGCATTCACCCCTCCACTTT. Its protein is CASSLGNGHSPLHF. The V call is TRBV5-5, the J call TRBJ1-6, with no clear D. V was clipped by 0 bases and J by 8 bases, with 9 bases between them. The germline gives CDR1 SGHKS, CDR2 YYEKEE (reference sequence). This CDR3 has 14 amino acids.